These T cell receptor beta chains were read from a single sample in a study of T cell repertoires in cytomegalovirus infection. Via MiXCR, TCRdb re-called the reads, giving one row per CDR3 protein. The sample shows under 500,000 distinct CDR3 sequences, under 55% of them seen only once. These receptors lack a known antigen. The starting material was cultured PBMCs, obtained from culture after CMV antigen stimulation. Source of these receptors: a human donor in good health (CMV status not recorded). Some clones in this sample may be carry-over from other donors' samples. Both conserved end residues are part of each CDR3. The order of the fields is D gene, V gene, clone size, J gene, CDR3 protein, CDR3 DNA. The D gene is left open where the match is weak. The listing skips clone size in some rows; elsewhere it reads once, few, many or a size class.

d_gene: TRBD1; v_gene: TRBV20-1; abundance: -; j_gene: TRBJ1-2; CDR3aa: CSARSGQNYGYTF; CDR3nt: TGCAGTGCTAGGTCGGGACAGAACTATGGCTACACCTTC
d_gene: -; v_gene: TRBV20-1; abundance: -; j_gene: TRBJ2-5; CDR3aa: CSARRGVQETQYF; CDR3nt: TGCAGTGCTAGGCGCGGGGTTCAAGAGACCCAGTACTTC
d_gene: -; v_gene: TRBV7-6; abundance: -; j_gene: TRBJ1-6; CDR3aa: CASSLEGFDNSPLHF; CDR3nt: TGTGCCAGCAGCTTAGAAGGGTTTGATAATTCACCCCTCCACTTT
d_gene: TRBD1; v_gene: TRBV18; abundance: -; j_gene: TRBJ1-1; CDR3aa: CASLGQGLEAFF; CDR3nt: TGTGCCAGCCTGGGACAGGGACTTGAAGCTTTCTTT
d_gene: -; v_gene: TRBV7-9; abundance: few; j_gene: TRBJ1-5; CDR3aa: CASSLDQGRSNQPQHF; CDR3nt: TGTGCCAGCAGCTTAGATCAGGGCCGGAGCAATCAGCCCCAGCATTTT
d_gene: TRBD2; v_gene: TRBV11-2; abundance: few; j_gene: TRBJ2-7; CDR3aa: CASSLAISGARFEQYF; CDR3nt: TGTGCCAGCAGCTTAGCCATCAGCGGGGCCCGTTTCGAGCAGTACTTC
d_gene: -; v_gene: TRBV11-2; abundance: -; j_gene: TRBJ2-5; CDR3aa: CASSQSTGGWEQETQYF; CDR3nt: TGTGCCAGCAGCCAATCCACGGGCGGATGGGAACAAGAGACCCAGTACTTC
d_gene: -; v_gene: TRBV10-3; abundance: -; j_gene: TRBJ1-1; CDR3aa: CAISESRGRGTEAFF; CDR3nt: TGTGCCATCAGTGAGTCGCGGGGGCGGGGCACTGAAGCTTTCTTT
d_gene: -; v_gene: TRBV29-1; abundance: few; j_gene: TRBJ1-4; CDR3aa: CSVGRQGGEKLFF; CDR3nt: TGCAGCGTTGGAAGGCAGGGCGGTGAAAAACTGTTTTTT
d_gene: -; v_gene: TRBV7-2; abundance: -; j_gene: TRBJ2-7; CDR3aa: CASSARGPGVREQYF; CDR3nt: TGTGCCAGCAGCGCTAGAGGACCGGGGGTGAGAGAGCAGTACTTC
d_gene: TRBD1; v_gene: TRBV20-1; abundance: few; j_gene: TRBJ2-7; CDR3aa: CSARGQGAGEQYF; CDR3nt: TGCAGTGCTAGAGGGCAGGGGGCTGGCGAGCAGTACTTC
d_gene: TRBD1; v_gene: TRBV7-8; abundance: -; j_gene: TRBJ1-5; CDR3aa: CASSPARDRMNQPQHF; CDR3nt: TGTGCCAGCAGCCCCGCCCGGGACAGAATGAATCAGCCCCAGCATTTT
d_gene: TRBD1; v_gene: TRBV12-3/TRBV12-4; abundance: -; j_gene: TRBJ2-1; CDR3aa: CASSLKPGQWNEQFF; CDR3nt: TGTGCCAGCTCCCTGAAGCCGGGACAGTGGAATGAGCAGTTCTTC
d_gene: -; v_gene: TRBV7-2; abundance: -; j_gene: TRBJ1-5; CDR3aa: CASSFRFNQPQHF; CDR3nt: TGTGCCAGCAGCTTTAGGTTCAATCAGCCCCAGCATTTT
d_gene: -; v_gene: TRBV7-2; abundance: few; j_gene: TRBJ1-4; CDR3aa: CASSLAISTEKLFF; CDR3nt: TGTGCCAGCAGCTTAGCAATCTCTACCGAAAAACTGTTTTTT
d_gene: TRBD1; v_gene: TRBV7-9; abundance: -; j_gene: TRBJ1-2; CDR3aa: CASSGTGSYGYTF; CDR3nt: TGTGCCAGCAGTGGGACAGGGTCATATGGCTACACCTTC
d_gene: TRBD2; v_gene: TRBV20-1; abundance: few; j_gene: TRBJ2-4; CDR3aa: CSAPSGAKNIQYF; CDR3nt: TGCAGTGCTCCTAGCGGAGCCAAAAACATTCAGTACTTC
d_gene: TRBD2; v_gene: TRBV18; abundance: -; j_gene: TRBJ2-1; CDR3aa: CASSRGPGLAGVSSYNEQFF; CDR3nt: TGTGCCAGCTCTCGGGGACCGGGACTAGCGGGAGTGAGCTCCTACAATGAGCAGTTCTTC
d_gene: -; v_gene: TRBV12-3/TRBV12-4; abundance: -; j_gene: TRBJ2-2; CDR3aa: CASSLAQGGFGTGELFF; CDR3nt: TGTGCCAGCAGTTTAGCTCAGGGTGGTTTTGGAACCGGGGAGCTGTTTTTT
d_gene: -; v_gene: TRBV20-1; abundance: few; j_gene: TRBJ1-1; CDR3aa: CSARDRGDSEAFF; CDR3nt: TGCAGTGCTAGAGACCGGGGGGATTCTGAAGCTTTCTTT
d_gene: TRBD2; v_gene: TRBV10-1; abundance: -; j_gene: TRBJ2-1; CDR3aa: CASSGLAGVEQFF; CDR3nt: TGCGCCAGCAGTGGACTAGCGGGAGTTGAGCAGTTCTTC
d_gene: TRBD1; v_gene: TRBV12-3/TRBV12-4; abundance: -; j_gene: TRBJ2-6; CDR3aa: CASSFRTGVFSGANVLTF; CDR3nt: TGTGCCAGCAGTTTCCGGACAGGGGTTTTCTCTGGGGCCAACGTCCTGACTTTC
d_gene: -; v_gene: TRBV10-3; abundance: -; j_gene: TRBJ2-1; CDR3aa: CAISEGQGSYNEQFF; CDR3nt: TGTGCCATCAGTGAGGGTCAGGGGTCCTACAATGAGCAGTTCTTC
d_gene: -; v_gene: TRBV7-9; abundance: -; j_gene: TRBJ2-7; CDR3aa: CASSPRNRGLEQYF; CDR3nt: TGTGCCAGCAGCCCGCGTAACAGGGGACTCGAGCAGTACTTC
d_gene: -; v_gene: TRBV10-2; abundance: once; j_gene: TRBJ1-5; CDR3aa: CASSDRGNGEQPQHF; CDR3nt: TGCGCCAGCAGTGATCGGGGGAATGGAGAACAGCCCCAGCATTTT
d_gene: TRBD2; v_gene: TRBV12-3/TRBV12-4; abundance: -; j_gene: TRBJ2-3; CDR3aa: CASSTSGVPDTQYF; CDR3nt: TGTGCCAGCAGCACTAGCGGGGTCCCAGATACGCAGTATTTT
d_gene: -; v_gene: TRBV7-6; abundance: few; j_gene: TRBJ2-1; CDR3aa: CASWRVVNNEQFF; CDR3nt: TGTGCCAGCTGGAGGGTGGTCAACAATGAGCAGTTCTTC
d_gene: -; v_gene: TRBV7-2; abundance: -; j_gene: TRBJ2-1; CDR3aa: CASSLALAHVSYNEQFF; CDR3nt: TGTGCCAGCAGCTTAGCTCTGGCGCACGTCTCCTACAATGAGCAGTTCTTC
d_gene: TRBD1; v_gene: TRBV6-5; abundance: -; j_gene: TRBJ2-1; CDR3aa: CASRHGTGKSSYNEQFF; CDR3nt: TGTGCCAGCAGGCACGGGACAGGGAAGAGCTCCTACAATGAGCAGTTCTTC
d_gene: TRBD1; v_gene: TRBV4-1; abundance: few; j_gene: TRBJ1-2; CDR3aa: CASSQVGRGPNYGYTF; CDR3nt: TGCGCCAGCAGCCAAGTGGGCAGGGGGCCTAACTATGGCTACACCTTC
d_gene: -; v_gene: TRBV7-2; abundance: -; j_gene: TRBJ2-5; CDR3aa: CASSPRWGGGQETQYF; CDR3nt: TGTGCCAGCAGCCCACGTTGGGGAGGGGGGCAAGAGACCCAGTACTTC
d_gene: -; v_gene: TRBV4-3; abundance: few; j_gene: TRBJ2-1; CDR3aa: CASSQDRGKYNEQFF; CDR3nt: TGCGCCAGCAGCCAAGATCGGGGCAAGTACAATGAGCAGTTCTTC
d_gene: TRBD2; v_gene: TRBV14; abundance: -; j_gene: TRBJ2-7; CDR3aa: CASSPPRGAGGYMEQYF; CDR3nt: TGTGCCAGCAGCCCGCCCCGAGGAGCGGGGGGATACATGGAGCAGTACTTC
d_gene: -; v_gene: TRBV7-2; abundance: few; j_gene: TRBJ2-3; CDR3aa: CASSLSTPADTQYF; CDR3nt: TGTGCCAGCAGCTTATCAACCCCGGCAGATACGCAGTATTTT
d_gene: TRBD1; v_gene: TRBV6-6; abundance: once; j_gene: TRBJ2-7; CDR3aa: CASSYSEPGQGAGEQYF; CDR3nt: TGTGCCAGCAGTTACTCGGAACCGGGACAGGGGGCGGGAGAGCAGTACTTC
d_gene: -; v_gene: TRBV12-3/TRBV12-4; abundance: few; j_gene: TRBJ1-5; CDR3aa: CASMGGGGQPQHF; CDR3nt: TGTGCCAGCATGGGAGGGGGAGGTCAGCCCCAGCATTTT
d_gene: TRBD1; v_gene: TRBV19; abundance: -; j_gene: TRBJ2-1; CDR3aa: CASSISPGTGNEQFF; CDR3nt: TGTGCCAGTAGTATAAGCCCCGGGACAGGTAATGAGCAGTTCTTC
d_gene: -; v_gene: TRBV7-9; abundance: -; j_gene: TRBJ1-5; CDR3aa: CASSLGTETNQPQHF; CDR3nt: TGTGCCAGCAGCTTAGGGACAGAAACCAATCAGCCCCAGCATTTT
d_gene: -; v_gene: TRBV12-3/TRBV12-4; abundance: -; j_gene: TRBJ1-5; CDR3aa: CASIYLGCIPNQPQHF; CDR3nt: TGTGCCAGCATCTACCTTGGGTGCATTCCGAATCAGCCCCAGCATTTT
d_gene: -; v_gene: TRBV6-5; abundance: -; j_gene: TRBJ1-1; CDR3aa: CASNRFSGLRLSSEAFF; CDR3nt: TGTGCCAGCAACCGGTTCTCCGGGCTCAGGTTGAGCAGCGAAGCTTTCTTT
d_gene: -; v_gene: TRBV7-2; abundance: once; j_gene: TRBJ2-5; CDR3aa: CASGSRATQYF; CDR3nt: TGTGCCAGCGGCTCACGGGCTACCCAGTACTTC
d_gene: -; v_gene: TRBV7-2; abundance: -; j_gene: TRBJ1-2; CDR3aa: CASSLIADEGRYGYTF; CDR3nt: TGTGCCAGCAGCTTAATCGCGGACGAAGGCCGGTATGGCTACACCTTC
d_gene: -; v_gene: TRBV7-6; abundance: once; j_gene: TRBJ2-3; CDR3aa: CASSQGVAGSTDTQYF; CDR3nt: TGTGCCAGCAGCCAAGGGGTCGCAGGTAGCACAGATACGCAGTATTTT
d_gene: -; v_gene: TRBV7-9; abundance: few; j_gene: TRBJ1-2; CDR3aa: CASSPISLNYYGYTF; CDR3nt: TGTGCCAGCAGCCCGATCAGCTTGAACTACTATGGCTACACCTTC
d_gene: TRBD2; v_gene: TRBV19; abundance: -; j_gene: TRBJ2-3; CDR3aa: CASSWLAEIGDTQYF; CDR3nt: TGTGCCAGTAGTTGGCTAGCGGAGATAGGGGATACGCAGTATTTT
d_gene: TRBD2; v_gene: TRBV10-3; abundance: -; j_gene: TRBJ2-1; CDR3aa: CAISEPGGREPILDEQFF; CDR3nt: TGTGCCATCAGTGAGCCGGGGGGGCGGGAGCCTATACTCGATGAGCAGTTCTTC
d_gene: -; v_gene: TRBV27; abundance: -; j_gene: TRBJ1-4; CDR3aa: CASTPSGAGFLEKLFF; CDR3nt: TGTGCCAGCACCCCGAGTGGGGCAGGGTTTTTGGAAAAGCTGTTTTTT
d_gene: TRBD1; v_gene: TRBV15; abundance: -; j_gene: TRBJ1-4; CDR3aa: CATSRGIPGQINEKLFF; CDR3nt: TGTGCCACCAGCAGAGGGATTCCGGGACAGATAAATGAAAAACTGTTTTTT
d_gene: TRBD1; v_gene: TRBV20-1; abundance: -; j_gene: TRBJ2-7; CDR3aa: CSARDRQGASYEQYF; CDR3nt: TGCAGTGCTAGAGACCGACAGGGGGCGTCGTACGAGCAGTACTTC
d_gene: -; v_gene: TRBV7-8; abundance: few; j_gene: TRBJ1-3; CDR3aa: CASTPVRESAGNTIYF; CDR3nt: TGTGCCAGCACCCCAGTTCGGGAGTCAGCTGGAAACACCATATATTTT
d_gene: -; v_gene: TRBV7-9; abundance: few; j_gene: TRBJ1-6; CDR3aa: CASSLVQGRNSPLHF; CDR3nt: TGTGCCAGCAGCTTAGTTCAGGGGAGGAATTCACCCCTCCACTTT
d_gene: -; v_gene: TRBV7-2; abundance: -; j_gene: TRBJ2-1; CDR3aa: CASSFGGADEQFF; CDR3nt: TGTGCCAGCAGCTTTGGGGGAGCCGATGAGCAGTTCTTC